These T cell receptor beta chains were read from a single sample in a study of cytomegalovirus exposure and HLA in healthy donors. Produced via immunoSEQ multiplex PCR; TCRdb's table is partial and in-frame only. Of 90,000 to 130,000 clones listed, over 65% are singletons. The sample comprised PBMCs. The receptors come from a man aged 30 to 45 in good health and CMV-seropositive. Each CDR3 is given with its conserved first and last residue. A D gene is named only where the DNA matches it firmly. Clone size, where shown, is once, few, many, or a class for clones that have expanded.

v_call	clone_size	d_call	j_call	cdr3_nt	cdr3_aa
TRBV28	few	.	TRBJ2-3	TGTGCCAGCAGTTCCGGCCTAGGAACAGGGCCCACAGATACGCAGTATTTT	CASSSGLGTGPTDTQYF
TRBV14	.	TRBD2	TRBJ2-5	TGTGCCAGCAGCCCATATGCGGGGGGCGCCGGAGTGGAGACCCAGTACTTC	CASSPYAGGAGVETQYF
TRBV28	.	TRBD1	TRBJ1-2	TGTGCCAGCAGTATAGGACAGGGGGCGATTGGGTATGGCTACACCTTC	CASSIGQGAIGYGYTF
TRBV4-3	once	.	TRBJ1-2	TGCGCCAGCAGCCAAGATCAGGCGGGTTTTAACTATGGCTACACCTTC	CASSQDQAGFNYGYTF
TRBV4-3	.	.	TRBJ1-5	TGCGCCAGCAGCCAATCAACCCAGGGGCGCGGGGGTCAGCCCCAGCATTTT	CASSQSTQGRGGQPQHF
TRBV7-8	few	.	TRBJ2-5	TGTGCCAGCAGCTTCCGGGAGATCCAAGAGACCCAGTACTTC	CASSFREIQETQYF
TRBV27	.	.	TRBJ1-2	TGTGCCAGCAGTTTAAGGGGGAGCTATGGCTACACCTTC	CASSLRGSYGYTF
TRBV6-5	.	.	TRBJ2-5	TGTGCCAGCAGTGGCCGGGCGGGCGAGACCCAGTACTTC	CASSGRAGETQYF
TRBV27	.	.	TRBJ2-5	TGTGCCAGCAGTTTATTTCAGGGCCAAGAGACCCAGTACTTC	CASSLFQGQETQYF
TRBV7-2	few	TRBD2	TRBJ2-7	TGTGCCAGCAGCCGCGGACTAGCGACCTCCTACGAGCAGTACTTC	CASSRGLATSYEQYF
TRBV23-1	.	TRBD2	TRBJ2-5	TGCGCCAGCAGTCAACTACTAGCGGGGGCGAGCGGAGGGACCCAGTACTTC	CASSQLLAGASGGTQYF
TRBV2	.	TRBD2	TRBJ2-3	TGTGCCAGCAGAAGAACTAGCGGGGGGGCCGGAGATACGCAGTATTTT	CASRRTSGGAGDTQYF
TRBV6-5	.	.	TRBJ1-4	TGTGCCAGCAGTTACTCCTGGCCGTCTAATGAAAAACTGTTTTTT	CASSYSWPSNEKLFF
TRBV28	.	TRBD1	TRBJ1-5	TGTGCCAGCAGCCTCACAGGGGTTGGGTCTCAGCCCCAGCATTTT	CASSLTGVGSQPQHF
TRBV9	.	.	TRBJ2-7	TGTGCCAGCAGCGTTCGCGGGGATGGAACCTACGAGCAGTACTTC	CASSVRGDGTYEQYF
TRBV28	.	.	TRBJ2-7	TGTGCCAGCAGTTTTGGACAGTACAGGGTCTACGAGCAGTACTTC	CASSFGQYRVYEQYF
TRBV5-4	.	TRBD1	TRBJ1-6	TGTGCCAGCAGCTTGTGGACAGGGGACTCACCCCTCCACTTT	CASSLWTGDSPLHF
TRBV27	few	.	TRBJ1-2	TGTGCCAGCAGACTGGGAGGTGGCTACACCTTC	CASRLGGGYTF
TRBV7-9	.	TRBD1	TRBJ1-1	TGTGCCAGCAGCCCGACAGGGGGCGGTGCGGACACTGAAGCTTTCTTT	CASSPTGGGADTEAFF
TRBV5-6	once	.	TRBJ2-2	TGTGCCAGCAGCTTGGGGCGGGGGCGGGGGCGAATGAACACCGGGGAGCTGTTTTTT	CASSLGRGRGRMNTGELFF
TRBV4-1	.	.	TRBJ1-3	TGCGCCAGCAGCCAAGGGGCCCTGAGCTCTGGAAACACCATATATTTT	CASSQGALSSGNTIYF
TRBV7-9	.	TRBD1	TRBJ1-4	TGTGCCAGCAGCCCGACGGGACAGGTCGGGGAGACTGAAAAACTGTTTTTT	CASSPTGQVGETEKLFF
TRBV18	.	TRBD1	TRBJ2-7	TGTGCCAGCTCACCCTCCGGGACAGGGGGCGAGCAGTACTTC	CASSPSGTGGEQYF
TRBV6-5	.	.	TRBJ2-5	TGTGCCAGCAGTAACGACAGGATCCAAGAGACCCAGTACTTC	CASSNDRIQETQYF
TRBV5-6	.	TRBD2	TRBJ2-7	TGTGCCAGCAGCTTGGGACTAGCGGGGGAACTCTACGAGCAGTGCTTC	CASSLGLAGELYEQCF
TRBV5-1	once	TRBD1	TRBJ2-4	TGCGCCAGCAGCTTAGCGTGGACAGGGGCGGCCAAAAACATTCAGTACTTC	CASSLAWTGAAKNIQYF